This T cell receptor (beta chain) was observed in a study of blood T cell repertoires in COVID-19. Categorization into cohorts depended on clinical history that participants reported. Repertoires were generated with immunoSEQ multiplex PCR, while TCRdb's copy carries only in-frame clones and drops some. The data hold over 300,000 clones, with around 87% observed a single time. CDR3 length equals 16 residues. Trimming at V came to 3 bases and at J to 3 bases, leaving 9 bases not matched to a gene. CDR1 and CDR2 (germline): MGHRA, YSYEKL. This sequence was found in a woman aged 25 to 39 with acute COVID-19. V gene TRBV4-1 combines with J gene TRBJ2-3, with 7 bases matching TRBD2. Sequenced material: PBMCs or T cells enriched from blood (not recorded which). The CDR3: CASSHVQRGETDTQYF. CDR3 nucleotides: TGCGCCAGCAGCCACGTCCAGCGGGGTGAAACAGATACGCAGTATTTT.